The present entry profiles one T cell receptor (beta chain) with its context. The antigen remains undetermined. As processed by the authors: From ImmunoSEQ came sequences covering only the junction and carrying no quality scores, so filtering differed. The data were produced by immunoSEQ multiplex PCR, yet TCRdb's version contains in-frame clones alone and is incomplete. That table supplies the V and J calls and clone size; D and trimming were determined from the DNA. The sample shows about 1.9 million clones, roughly 93% of them seen only once. This sample was included in a study of shared clonotypes between healthy human individuals. Overall study context: Three plates were used per donor for CD4 naive, three for CD4 memory, two for CD8 naive and one for CD8 memory.

Whole-study findings and limits: Large sequencing depth failed to make sorted-subset sequencing complete, rarefaction showed.

CD45RO-negative, CCR7-positively selected cells formed the naive CD8 fraction, excluding terminally differentiated effector memory CD45RA+ cells. There were no recent acute infections or vaccinations among the donors, who were healthy HIV-negative adults. The TCR was taken from a man younger than 30 in good health. Some clones in this sample may be carry-over from other donors' samples. The specimen was naive CD8+ T cells from PBMCs.

The CDR3 nucleotides are TGCGCCAGCAGCCCTGGGCGGCCTTATGGCTACACCTTC. Protein sequence: CASSPGRPYGYTF. This rearrangement joins TRBV4-1 to TRBJ1-2, with D uncertain. V was clipped by 4 bases and J by 5 bases, with 11 bases between them. CDR1 is MGHRA, CDR2 YSYEKL, per germline. This CDR3 contains 13 residues.